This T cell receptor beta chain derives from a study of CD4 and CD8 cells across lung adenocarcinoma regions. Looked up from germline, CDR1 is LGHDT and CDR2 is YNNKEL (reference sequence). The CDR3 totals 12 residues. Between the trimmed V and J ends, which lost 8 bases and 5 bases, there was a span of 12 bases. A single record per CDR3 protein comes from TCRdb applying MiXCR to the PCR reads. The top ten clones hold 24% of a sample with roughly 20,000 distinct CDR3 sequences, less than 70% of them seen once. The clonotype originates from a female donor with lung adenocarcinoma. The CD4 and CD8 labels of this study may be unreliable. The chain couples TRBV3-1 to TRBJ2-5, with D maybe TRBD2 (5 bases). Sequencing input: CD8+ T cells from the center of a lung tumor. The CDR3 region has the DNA TGTGCCAGCTTGGGTCCGGGGGAGACCCAGTACTTC. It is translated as CASLGPGETQYF.